What follows are 3 T cell receptor beta chains derived from one specimen sequenced in a study of CD4+ T cells in melanoma. TCRdb keeps only in-frame clones here, not all; method: immunoSEQ multiplex PCR. The sample holds roughly 10,000 clones, 65% to 70% seen once. Sequencing input: cells from a culture (not recorded whether cultured in vitro). Every receptor here comes from a human donor with melanoma.

The chain couples TRBV7-9 to TRBJ2-2, with D unclear. With 6 bases removed from V and 8 bases from J, the gap between germline ends came to 7 bases. Germline CDR1 is SEHNR and CDR2 is FQNEAQ (reference sequence). The CDR3 sequence is 11 residues long. The CDR3 reads CASRPQGELFF. The CDR3 coding sequence is TGTGCCAGCAGGCCCCAGGGGGAGCTGTTTTTT.

The chain joins TRBV27 to TRBJ1-6; no reliable D call. V lost 10 bases, J lost 7 bases, and 20 bases lay in between. Germline lookup yields CDR1 MNHEY and CDR2 SMNVEV (reference sequence). This CDR3 comprises 15 residues. CDR3 in amino acids: CAIDRHWGMNSPLHF. The CDR3 nucleotides are TGTGCCATCGACCGCCACTGGGGTATGAATTCACCCCTCCACTTT.

The chain joins TRBV4-1 to TRBJ1-3; D remains unclear. V was shortened by 0 bases and J by 3 bases, with 21 bases between the two germline ends. The CDR3 is 19 amino acids. The V gene's germline CDR1 is MGHRA and CDR2 YSYEKL. The CDR3 DNA follows: TGCGCCAGCAGCCAAGACTCGTTGCGAGGCAGGCGACTTGGAAACACCATATATTTT. It encodes CASSQDSLRGRRLGNTIYF.